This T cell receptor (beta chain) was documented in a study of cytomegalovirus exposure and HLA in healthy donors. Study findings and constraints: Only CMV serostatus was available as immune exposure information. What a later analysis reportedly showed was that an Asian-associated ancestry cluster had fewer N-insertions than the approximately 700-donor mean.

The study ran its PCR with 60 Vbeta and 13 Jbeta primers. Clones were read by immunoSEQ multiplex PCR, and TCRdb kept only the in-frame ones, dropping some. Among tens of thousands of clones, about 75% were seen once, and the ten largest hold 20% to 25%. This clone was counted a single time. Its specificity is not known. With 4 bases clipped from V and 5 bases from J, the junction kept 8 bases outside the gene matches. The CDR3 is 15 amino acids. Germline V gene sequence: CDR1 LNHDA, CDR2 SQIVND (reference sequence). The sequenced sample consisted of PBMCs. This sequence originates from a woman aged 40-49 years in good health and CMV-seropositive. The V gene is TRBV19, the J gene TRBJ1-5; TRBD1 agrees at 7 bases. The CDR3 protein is CASSSPDRVDQPQHF. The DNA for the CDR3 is TGTGCCAGTAGTAGCCCTGACAGGGTAGATCAGCCCCAGCATTTT.